This T cell receptor beta chain comes out of a study of response to subunit inactivated influenza vaccine (dated by TCRdb to between 2018 and 2020). Regarding the study in general: Deep quantitative profiling of the T cell receptor repertoire was used in the study to follow responses to a trivalent subunit inactivated influenza vaccine.

Broad study findings and their caveats: The authors proposed that each seasonal influenza vaccination may bring in only a limited number of new T cells.

Library preparation employed RT-PCR. For sequencing, an Illumina HiSeq 2500 was employed. TCRdb took the public reads, trimmed them with fastp at Q25, ran MiXCR for clone calling and kept in-frame beta chains. Rows are combined by CDR3 protein, so each entry shows the most common genes and DNA. Within this sample are about 800,000 distinct CDR3 sequences, with approximately 22% of them counted one time only. The ten largest clones take up more than 8.5% of the sample. In the case of this clonotype: Its recognized antigen is unknown. No much larger clone is present one base from it, and per-base qualities are unavailable.

The specimen comprised PBMCs from blood, sampled 4 to 6 days after vaccination. The receptor comes from a middle-aged man who received an inactivated influenza vaccine. Donor details come from another sample of the same person, matched by shared clones.

In nucleotides, the sequence is TGTGCCAGTAGTGGAGCGTACCACACTGAAGCTTTCTTT. Its translation is CASSGAYHTEAFF. This chain is built from TRBV19 and TRBJ1-1; too little of a D gene remains to name it. A distance of 10 bases separates the germline ends of V and J, which lose 5 bases and 3 bases respectively. CDR1 and CDR2 are drawn from the germline V gene (reference sequence): LNHDA, SQIVND. Reading from cysteine to phenylalanine, the CDR3 counts 13 amino acids. Only CDR3 DNA is held: 39 bases, read in frame from base 1.